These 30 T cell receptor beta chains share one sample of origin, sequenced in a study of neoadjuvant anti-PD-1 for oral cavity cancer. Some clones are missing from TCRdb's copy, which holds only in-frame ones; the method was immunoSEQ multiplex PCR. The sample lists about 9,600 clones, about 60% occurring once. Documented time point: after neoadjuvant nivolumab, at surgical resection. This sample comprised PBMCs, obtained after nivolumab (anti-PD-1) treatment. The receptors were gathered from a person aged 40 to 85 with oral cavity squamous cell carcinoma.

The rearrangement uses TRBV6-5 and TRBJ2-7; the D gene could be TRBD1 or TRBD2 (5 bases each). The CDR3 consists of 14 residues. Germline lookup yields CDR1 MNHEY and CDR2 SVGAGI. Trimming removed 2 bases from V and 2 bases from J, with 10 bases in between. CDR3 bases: TGTGCCAGCAGTTACAACAGAGGGGCCTACGAGCAGTACTTC. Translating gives CASSYNRGAYEQYF.

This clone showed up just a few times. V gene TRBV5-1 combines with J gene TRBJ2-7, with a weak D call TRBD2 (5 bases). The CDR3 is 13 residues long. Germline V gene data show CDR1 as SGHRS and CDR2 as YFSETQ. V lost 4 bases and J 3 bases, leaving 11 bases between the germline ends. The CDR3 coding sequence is TGCGCCAGCAGCCACGGAGGAGGCTACGAGCAGTACTTC. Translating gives CASSHGGGYEQYF.

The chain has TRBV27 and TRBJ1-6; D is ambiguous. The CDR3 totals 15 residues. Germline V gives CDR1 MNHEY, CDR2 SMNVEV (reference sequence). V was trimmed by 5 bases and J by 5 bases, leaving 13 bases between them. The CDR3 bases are TGTGCCAGCAGTGCTCGGACGGGAAATAATTCACCCCTCCACTTT. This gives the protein CASSARTGNNSPLHF.

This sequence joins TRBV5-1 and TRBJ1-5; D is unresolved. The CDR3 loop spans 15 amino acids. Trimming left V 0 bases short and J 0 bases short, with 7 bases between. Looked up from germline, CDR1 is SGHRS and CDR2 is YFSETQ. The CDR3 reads CASSLGEHSNQPQHF. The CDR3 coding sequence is TGCGCCAGCAGCTTGGGAGAACATAGCAATCAGCCCCAGCATTTT.

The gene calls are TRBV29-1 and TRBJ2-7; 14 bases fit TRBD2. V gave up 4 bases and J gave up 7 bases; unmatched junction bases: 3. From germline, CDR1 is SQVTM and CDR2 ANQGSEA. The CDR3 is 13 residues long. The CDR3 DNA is TGCAGCGTTGGACTAGCGGGAGGGCGGGAGCAGTACTTC. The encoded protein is CSVGLAGGREQYF.

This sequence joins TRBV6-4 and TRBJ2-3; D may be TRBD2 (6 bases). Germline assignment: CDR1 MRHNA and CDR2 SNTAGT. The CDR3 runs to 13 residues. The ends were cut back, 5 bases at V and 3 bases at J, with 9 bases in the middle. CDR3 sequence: CASSSSATDTQYF. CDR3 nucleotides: TGTGCCAGCAGTTCTAGCGCTACAGATACGCAGTATTTT.

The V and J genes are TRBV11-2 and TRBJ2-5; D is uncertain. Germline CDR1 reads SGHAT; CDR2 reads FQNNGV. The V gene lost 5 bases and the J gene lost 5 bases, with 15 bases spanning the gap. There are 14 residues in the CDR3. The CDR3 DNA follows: TGTGCCAGCAGCCGCCCGGGCAGCGCGGAGACCCAGTACTTC. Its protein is CASSRPGSAETQYF.

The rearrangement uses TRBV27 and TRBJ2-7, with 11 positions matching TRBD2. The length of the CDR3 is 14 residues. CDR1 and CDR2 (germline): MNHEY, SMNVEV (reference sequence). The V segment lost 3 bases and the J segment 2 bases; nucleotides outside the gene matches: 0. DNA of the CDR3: TGTGCCAGCAGTTTTAGCGGGAGGGCCTACGAGCAGTACTTC. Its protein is CASSFSGRAYEQYF.

CDR3 sequence reads: CASSLGGYIKTDTQYF. In DNA form, the CDR3 reads TGTGCCAGCAGCTTAGGGGGTTATATAAAAACAGATACGCAGTATTTT. The V gene is TRBV11-2, the J gene TRBJ2-3, with D unclear. Trimming removed 1 base at V and 3 bases at J, with 14 bases between. Germline lookup yields CDR1 SGHAT and CDR2 FQNNGV. The CDR3 extends over 16 amino acids. Full variable domain (outside the CDR3, taken from reference TRBV11-2 and TRBJ2-3): EAGVAQSPRYKIIEKRQSVAFWCNPISGHATLYWYQQILGQGPKLLIQFQNNGVVDDSQLPKDRFSAERLKGVDSTLKIQPAKLEDSAVYLCASSLGGYIKTDTQYFGPGTRLTVL.

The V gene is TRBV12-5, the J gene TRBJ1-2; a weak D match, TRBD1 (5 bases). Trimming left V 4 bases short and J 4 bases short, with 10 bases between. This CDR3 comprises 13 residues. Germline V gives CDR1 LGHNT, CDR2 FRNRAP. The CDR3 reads CASGSDSSYGYTF. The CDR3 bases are TGTGCTAGTGGTTCCGACAGCAGCTATGGCTACACCTTC.

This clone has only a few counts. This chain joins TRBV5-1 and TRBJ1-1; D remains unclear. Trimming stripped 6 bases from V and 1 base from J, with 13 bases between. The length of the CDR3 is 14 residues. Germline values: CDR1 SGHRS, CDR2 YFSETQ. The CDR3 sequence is CASTPGSANTEAFF. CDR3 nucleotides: TGCGCCAGCACCCCGGGGTCAGCGAACACTGAAGCTTTCTTT.

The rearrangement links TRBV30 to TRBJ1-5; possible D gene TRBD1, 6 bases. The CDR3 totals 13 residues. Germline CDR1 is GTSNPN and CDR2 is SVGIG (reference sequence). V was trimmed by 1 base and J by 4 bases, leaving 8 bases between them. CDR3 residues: CAWSGGLNQPQHF. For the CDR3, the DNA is TGTGCCTGGAGTGGGGGGCTAAATCAGCCCCAGCATTTT.

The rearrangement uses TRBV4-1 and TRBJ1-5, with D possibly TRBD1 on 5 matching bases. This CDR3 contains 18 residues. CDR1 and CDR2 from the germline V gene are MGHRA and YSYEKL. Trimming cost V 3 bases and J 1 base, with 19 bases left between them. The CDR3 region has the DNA TGCGCCAGCAGCCACGTCGCGCTACGGGGGAGAAGCAATCAGCCCCAGCATTTT. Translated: CASSHVALRGRSNQPQHF.

The chain's CDR3 is CSAAGGTGGMAEAFF. The CDR3 DNA reads as TGCAGCGCCGCTGGGGGGACAGGGGGCATGGCTGAAGCTTTCTTT. The rearrangement links TRBV29-1 to TRBJ1-1, with 12 bases identical to TRBD1. V dropped 7 bases and J dropped 6; count of bases not matched to a gene: 12. The CDR3 sequence is 15 residues long. Germline loops: CDR1 SQVTM, CDR2 ANQGSEA.

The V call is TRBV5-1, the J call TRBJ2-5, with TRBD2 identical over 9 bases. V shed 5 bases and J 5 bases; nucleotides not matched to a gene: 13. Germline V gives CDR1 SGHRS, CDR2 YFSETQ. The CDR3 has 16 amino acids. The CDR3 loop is CASSSSLAGESETQYF. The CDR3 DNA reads TGCGCCAGCAGTTCCTCTTTAGCGGGAGAGAGCGAGACCCAGTACTTC. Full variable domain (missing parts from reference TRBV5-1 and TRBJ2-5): KAGVTQTPRYLIKTRGQQVTLSCSPISGHRSVSWYQQTPGQGLQFLFEYFSETQRNKGNFPGRFSGRQFSNSRSEMNVSTLELGDSALYLCASSSSLAGESETQYFGPGTRLLVL.

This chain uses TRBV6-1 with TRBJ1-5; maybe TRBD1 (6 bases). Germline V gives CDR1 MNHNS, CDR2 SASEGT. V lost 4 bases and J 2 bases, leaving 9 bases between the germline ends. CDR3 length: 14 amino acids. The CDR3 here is CASSADRGNQPQHF. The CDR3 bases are TGTGCCAGCAGTGCGGACAGAGGCAATCAGCCCCAGCATTTT.

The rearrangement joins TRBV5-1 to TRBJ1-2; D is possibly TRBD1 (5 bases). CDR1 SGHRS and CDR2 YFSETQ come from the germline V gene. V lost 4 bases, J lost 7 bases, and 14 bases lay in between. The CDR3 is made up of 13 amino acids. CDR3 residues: CASSPGVSVGYTF. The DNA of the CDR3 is TGCGCCAGCAGCCCGGGGGTGAGTGTTGGCTACACCTTC. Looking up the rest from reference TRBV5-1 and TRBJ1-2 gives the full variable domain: KAGVTQTPRYLIKTRGQQVTLSCSPISGHRSVSWYQQTPGQGLQFLFEYFSETQRNKGNFPGRFSGRQFSNSRSEMNVSTLELGDSALYLCASSPGVSVGYTFGSGTRLTVV.

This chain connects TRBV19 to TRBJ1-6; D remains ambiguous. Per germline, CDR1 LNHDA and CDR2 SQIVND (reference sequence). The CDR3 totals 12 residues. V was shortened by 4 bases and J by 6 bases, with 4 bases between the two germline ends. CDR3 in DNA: TGTGCCAGTAGTACGGGTAATTCACCCCTCCACTTT. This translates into CASSTGNSPLHF.

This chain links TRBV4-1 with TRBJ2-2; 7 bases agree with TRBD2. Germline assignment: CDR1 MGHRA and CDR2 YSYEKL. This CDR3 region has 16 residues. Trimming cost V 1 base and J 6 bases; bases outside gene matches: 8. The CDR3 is CASSQGGGGIAGELFF. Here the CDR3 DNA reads TGCGCCAGCAGCCAAGGGGGCGGGGGAATCGCCGGGGAGCTGTTTTTT.

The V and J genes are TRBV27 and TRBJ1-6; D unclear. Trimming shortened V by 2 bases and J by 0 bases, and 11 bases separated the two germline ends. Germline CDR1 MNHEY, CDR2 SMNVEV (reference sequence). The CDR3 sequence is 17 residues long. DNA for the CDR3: TGTGCCAGCAGTTTAATGGCGCCGAGCTCCTATAATTCACCCCTCCACTTT. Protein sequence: CASSLMAPSSYNSPLHF.

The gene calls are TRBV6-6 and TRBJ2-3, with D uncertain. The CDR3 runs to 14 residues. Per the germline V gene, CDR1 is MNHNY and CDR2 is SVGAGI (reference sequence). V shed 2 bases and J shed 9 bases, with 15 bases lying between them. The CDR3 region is CASSYEVLTLTQYF. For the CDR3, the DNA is TGTGCCAGCAGTTACGAGGTCCTCACGTTGACGCAGTATTTT.

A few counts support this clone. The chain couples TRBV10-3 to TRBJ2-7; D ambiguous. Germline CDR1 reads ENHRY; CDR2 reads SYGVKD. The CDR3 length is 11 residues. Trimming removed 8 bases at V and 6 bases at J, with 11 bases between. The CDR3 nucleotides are TGTGCCATCGGACCTCGACGCGAGCAGTACTTC. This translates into CAIGPRREQYF.

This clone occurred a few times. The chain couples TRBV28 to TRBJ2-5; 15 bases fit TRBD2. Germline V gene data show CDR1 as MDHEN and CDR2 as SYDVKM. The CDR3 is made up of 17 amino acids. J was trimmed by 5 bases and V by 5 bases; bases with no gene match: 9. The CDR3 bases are TGTGCCAGCAGTCTCGGACTAGCGGGAGGGCTGGGCGAGACCCAGTACTTC. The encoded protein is CASSLGLAGGLGETQYF.

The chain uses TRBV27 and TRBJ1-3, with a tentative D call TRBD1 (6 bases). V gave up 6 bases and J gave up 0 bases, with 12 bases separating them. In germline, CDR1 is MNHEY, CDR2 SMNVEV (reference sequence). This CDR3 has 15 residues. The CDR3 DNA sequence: TGTGCCAGCAGCTCGAGGGGGAGCTCTGGAAACACCATATATTTT. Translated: CASSSRGSSGNTIYF.

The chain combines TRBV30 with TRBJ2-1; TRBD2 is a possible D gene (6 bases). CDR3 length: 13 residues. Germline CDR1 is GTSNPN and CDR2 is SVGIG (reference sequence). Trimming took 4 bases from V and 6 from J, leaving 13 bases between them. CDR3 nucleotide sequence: TGTGCCTGGATTGGAGGGCCAGGCAATGAGCAGTTCTTC. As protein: CAWIGGPGNEQFF.

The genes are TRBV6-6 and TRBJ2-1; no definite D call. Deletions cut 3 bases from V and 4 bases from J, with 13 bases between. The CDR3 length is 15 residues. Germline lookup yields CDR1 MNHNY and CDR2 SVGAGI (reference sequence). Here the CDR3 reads CASSYGEPQYNEQFF. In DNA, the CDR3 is TGTGCCAGCAGTTATGGGGAACCTCAATACAATGAGCAGTTCTTC.

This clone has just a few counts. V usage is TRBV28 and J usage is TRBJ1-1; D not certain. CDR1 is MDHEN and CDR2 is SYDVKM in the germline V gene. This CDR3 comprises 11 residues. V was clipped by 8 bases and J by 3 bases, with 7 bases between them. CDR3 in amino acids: CASQSYTEAFF. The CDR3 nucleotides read TGTGCCAGCCAGAGCTACACTGAAGCTTTCTTT.

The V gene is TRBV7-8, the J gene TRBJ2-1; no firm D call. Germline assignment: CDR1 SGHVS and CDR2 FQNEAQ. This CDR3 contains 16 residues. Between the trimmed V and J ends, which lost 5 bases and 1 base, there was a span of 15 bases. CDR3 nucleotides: TGTGCCAGCAGCCCTCTCGGGCGGCGATCCTACAATGAGCAGTTCTTC. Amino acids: CASSPLGRRSYNEQFF.

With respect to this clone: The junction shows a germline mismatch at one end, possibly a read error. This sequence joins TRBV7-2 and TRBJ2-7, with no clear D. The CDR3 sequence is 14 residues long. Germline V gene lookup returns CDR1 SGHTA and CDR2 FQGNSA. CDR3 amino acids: CASTLGNLGYEQYF. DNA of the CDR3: TGTGCCAGCACCTTAGGGAACCTGGGCTACGAGCAGTACTTC.

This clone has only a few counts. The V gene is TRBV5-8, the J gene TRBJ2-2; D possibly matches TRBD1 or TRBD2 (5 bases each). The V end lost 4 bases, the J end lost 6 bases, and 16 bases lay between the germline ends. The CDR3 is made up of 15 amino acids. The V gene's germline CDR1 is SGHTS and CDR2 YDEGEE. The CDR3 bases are TGTGCCAGCAGCCTAAGGGTCCTGGGGGCCGGGGAGCTGTTTTTT. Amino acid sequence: CASSLRVLGAGELFF.